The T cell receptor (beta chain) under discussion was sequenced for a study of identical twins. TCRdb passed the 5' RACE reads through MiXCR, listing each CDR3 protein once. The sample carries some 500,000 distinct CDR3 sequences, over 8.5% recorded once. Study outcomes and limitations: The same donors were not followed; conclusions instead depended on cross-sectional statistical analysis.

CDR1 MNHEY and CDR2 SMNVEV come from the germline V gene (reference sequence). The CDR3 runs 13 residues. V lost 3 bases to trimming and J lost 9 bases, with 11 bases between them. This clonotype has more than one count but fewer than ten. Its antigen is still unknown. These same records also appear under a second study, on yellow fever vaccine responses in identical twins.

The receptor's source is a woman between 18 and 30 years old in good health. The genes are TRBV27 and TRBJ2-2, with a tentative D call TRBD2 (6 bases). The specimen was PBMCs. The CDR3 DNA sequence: TGTGCCAGCAGTTTGCGGGGCCTCCGGGAGCTGTTTTTT. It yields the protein CASSLRGLRELFF.